This T cell receptor beta chain was sequenced in a study of blood T cell repertoires in COVID-19. Overall study context: Sources were T cells, B-cell-depleted T cells, or PBMCs; the material itself was cDNA or gDNA.

Here immunoSEQ multiplex PCR was the method, and the copy in TCRdb shows in-frame clones only, minus some. The sample holds 200,000 to 250,000 clones, just under 85% seen once. Specimen: PBMCs or T cells enriched from blood (not recorded which). The TCR comes from a man aged 35-49 years who had recovered from COVID-19.

As DNA, the CDR3 is TGTGCCAGCAGCTTAAGGGCAGGGCCGGCCAACGTCCTGACTTTC. Its translation is CASSLRAGPANVLTF. This chain links TRBV7-3 with TRBJ2-6; D possibly corresponds to TRBD1 (5 bases). This CDR3 spans 15 amino acids. Germline lookup yields CDR1 SGHTA and CDR2 FQGTGA. Trimming stripped 1 base from V and 6 bases from J, with 10 bases between.